These 22 T cell receptor beta chains came from one sample sequenced in a study of control samples from healthy donors and cancer patients. Here immunoSEQ multiplex PCR was the method, and the copy in TCRdb shows in-frame clones only, minus some. Here the sample spans tens of thousands of clones, about four fifths being singletons. The sample consisted of blood. The receptors come from a man over 45 in good health.

V and J are TRBV5-6 and TRBJ2-6; no reliable D call. Germline V gene sequence: CDR1 SGHDT, CDR2 YYEEEE. V shed 0 bases and J shed 0 bases, with 4 bases lying between them. The CDR3 consists of 15 residues. CDR3 in amino acids: CASSLGYSGANVLTF. The CDR3 DNA sequence: TGTGCCAGCAGCTTGGGTTACTCTGGGGCCAACGTCCTGACTTTC. The complete variable domain, with remaining parts taken from reference TRBV5-6 and TRBJ2-6, reads DAGVTQSPTHLIKTRGQQVTLRCSPKSGHDTVSWYQQALGQGPQFIFQYYEEEERQRGNFPDRFSGHQFPNYSSELNVNALLLGDSALYLCASSLGYSGANVLTFGAGSRLTVL.

This chain uses TRBV6-5 with TRBJ2-1, with D possibly called TRBD1 or TRBD2 (5 bases each). This CDR3 has 15 amino acids. V lost 5 bases, J lost 0 bases, and 11 bases lay in between. Germline V gives CDR1 MNHEY, CDR2 SVGAGI. The CDR3 loop reads CASSQGPSSYNEQFF. CDR3 nucleotide sequence: TGTGCCAGCAGTCAGGGACCGAGCTCCTACAATGAGCAGTTCTTC.

The chain uses TRBV19 and TRBJ2-1, with D possibly being TRBD1 or TRBD2 (6 bases each). CDR3 length: 15 residues. V lost 0 bases and J 7 bases, leaving 13 bases between the germline ends. Germline V gene sequence: CDR1 LNHDA, CDR2 SQIVND (reference sequence). CDR3 DNA sequence: TGTGCCAGTAGTATAGATCGCTCGGGGGCGAATGAGCAGTTCTTC. Protein product: CASSIDRSGANEQFF.

This clone was recorded only once. V gene TRBV5-1 combines with J gene TRBJ2-3; D is possibly TRBD2 (5 bases). V lost 5 bases to trimming and J lost 2 bases, with 12 bases between them. CDR3 size: 14 residues. Germline-derived CDR1 and CDR2 are SGHRS and YFSETQ. The CDR3 region is CASSNTGNTDTQYF. The CDR3, as DNA: TGCGCCAGCAGTAATACGGGGAACACAGATACGCAGTATTTT.

V and J are TRBV7-9 and TRBJ1-5; no firm D call. The CDR3 has 12 amino acids. Trimming stripped 4 bases from V and 7 bases from J, with 8 bases between. From germline, CDR1 is SEHNR and CDR2 FQNEAQ (reference sequence). The chain's CDR3 is CASSSELQPQHF. CDR3 nucleotides: TGTGCCAGCAGCTCCGAACTCCAGCCCCAGCATTTT.

V usage is TRBV24-1 and J usage is TRBJ1-5; TRBD1 might be the D (5 bases). This CDR3 spans 16 amino acids. Between the trimmed V and J ends, which lost 3 bases and 4 bases, there was a span of 15 bases. Germline V gives CDR1 KGHDR, CDR2 SFDVKD. This CDR3 reads CATSDTRQGPNQPQHF. The CDR3 nucleotides are TGTGCCACCAGTGATACACGCCAGGGTCCGAATCAGCCCCAGCATTTT.

The chain is built from TRBV3-1 (or the pseudogene TRBV3-2) and TRBJ1-2; weak D call: TRBD1 (6 bases). The V end was cut by 1 base, the J end by 7 bases, with 13 bases between. This CDR3 is built from 14 residues. Per the germline V gene, CDR1 is LGHDT and CDR2 is YNNKEL (reference sequence). The CDR3 DNA follows: TGTGCCAGCAGCCAAGTAGAGGACAGTCTTGGCTACACCTTC. Translation: CASSQVEDSLGYTF.

This chain joins TRBV6-2 or TRBV6-3 and TRBJ2-7; no definite D call. The CDR3 totals 14 residues. Per the germline V gene, CDR1 is MNHEY and CDR2 is SVGEGT. The V gene lost 2 bases and the J gene lost 5 bases, with 13 bases spanning the gap. The CDR3 reads CASSYIDSGHEQYF. The CDR3 nucleotides read TGTGCCAGCAGTTACATCGATTCTGGCCACGAGCAGTACTTC.

This clone was observed a handful of times. The chain is built from TRBV7-7 and TRBJ2-2; 9 bases line up with TRBD1. J lost 1 base, V lost 5 bases, and 2 bases had no gene match. Germline assignment: CDR1 SSHAT and CDR2 FNYEAQ (reference sequence). The CDR3 totals 15 residues. CDR3 coding DNA: TGTGCCAGCAGCCGGACAGGGGTGAACACCGGGGAGCTGTTTTTT. This gives the protein CASSRTGVNTGELFF.

The CDR3 DNA sequence: TGCAGCGTAGTATGGGGGGGAGACCAAGAGACCCAGTACTTC. Protein sequence: CSVVWGGDQETQYF. V gene TRBV29-1 combines with J gene TRBJ2-5; 7 nucleotides align to TRBD2. V lost 6 bases, J lost 0 bases, and 7 bases stayed unmatched. This CDR3 contains 14 residues. CDR1 is SQVTM and CDR2 is ANQGSEA in the germline V gene.

The chain joins TRBV4-1 to TRBJ2-1, with D tentatively TRBD1 (5 bases). Looked up from germline, CDR1 is MGHRA and CDR2 is YSYEKL. Trimming left V 8 bases short and J 8 bases short, with 22 bases between. The CDR3 runs 15 residues. Here the CDR3 reads CASALAVQGTDEQFF. The DNA for the CDR3 is TGCGCCAGCGCTTTAGCTGTTCAGGGTACCGATGAGCAGTTCTTC.

The chain joins TRBV3-1 (or the pseudogene TRBV3-2) to TRBJ2-7; 7 positions agree with TRBD1. The CDR3 consists of 15 residues. CDR1 is LGHDT, CDR2 YNNKEL, per germline (reference sequence). V gave up 3 bases and J gave up 3 bases; unmatched junction bases: 8. The CDR3 here is CASSHFGQADYEQYF. The CDR3 DNA reads as TGTGCCAGCAGCCACTTTGGACAGGCGGACTACGAGCAGTACTTC.

The J gene is TRBJ1-3, the V gene TRBV11-3; D remains ambiguous. The germline V gene has CDR1 SGHNT and CDR2 YENEEA. V gave up 5 bases and J gave up 0 bases, with 11 bases separating them. The CDR3 runs to 15 residues. The CDR3 DNA reads TGTGCCAGCAGCCGACTCGCGCGCTCTGGAAACACCATATATTTT. Translation: CASSRLARSGNTIYF.

This clone has only a few counts. The V gene is TRBV9, the J gene TRBJ2-3; 8 bases agree with TRBD1. Germline-derived CDR1 and CDR2 are SGDLS and YYNGEE. The length of the CDR3 is 15 residues. J was trimmed by 0 bases and V by 3 bases; bases with no gene match: 3. The CDR3 DNA sequence: TGTGCCAGCAGCGCCGACAGGGGAAGCACAGATACGCAGTATTTT. Protein product: CASSADRGSTDTQYF.

The chain links TRBV20-1 to TRBJ2-1, with D hard to call. Deletions cut 3 bases from V and 8 bases from J, with 8 bases between. The CDR3 consists of 11 residues. Germline loops: CDR1 DFQATT, CDR2 SNEGSKA (reference sequence). Written as DNA, the CDR3 is TGCAGTGCTAGGGTCGCGTATGAGCAGTTCTTC. Protein sequence: CSARVAYEQFF.

This chain joins TRBV6-5 and TRBJ2-7, with D tentatively TRBD1 or TRBD2 (5 bases each). Trimming removed 2 bases at V and 0 bases at J, with 11 bases between. The CDR3 has 15 residues. The V gene's germline CDR1 is MNHEY and CDR2 SVGAGI. CDR3 bases: TGTGCCAGCAGTTACGGGACGGCCAGCTCCTACGAGCAGTACTTC. Its translation: CASSYGTASSYEQYF.

J is TRBJ1-5 and V is TRBV3-1 (or the pseudogene TRBV3-2); the D is unclear. Germline CDR1 is LGHDT and CDR2 is YNNKEL (reference sequence). The CDR3 is made up of 14 amino acids. Trimming took 1 base from V and 4 from J, leaving 8 bases between them. In DNA form, the CDR3 reads TGTGCCAGCAGCCAAGGGGGTCGAAATCAGCCCCAGCATTTT. Translated, it gives CASSQGGRNQPQHF.

This clone was detected once. V usage is TRBV24-1 and J usage is TRBJ2-3; D is possibly TRBD1 or TRBD2 (5 bases each). The CDR3 totals 14 residues. V lost 6 bases and J 2 bases, leaving 11 bases between the germline ends. CDR1 is KGHDR, CDR2 SFDVKD, per germline. The CDR3 reads CATSTRTNTDTQYF. CDR3 coding DNA: TGTGCCACCAGTACTAGGACAAACACAGATACGCAGTATTTT.

This clone was picked up a small number of times. This chain's CDR3 is CASSLEGRDSNYGYTF. The CDR3 DNA reads TGTGCCAGCAGCCTGGAGGGGCGAGACAGTAACTATGGCTACACCTTC. The V gene is TRBV11-3, the J gene TRBJ1-2; maybe TRBD1 (5 bases). The CDR3 sequence is 16 residues long. The V end was cut by 5 bases, the J end by 1 base, with 17 bases between. Germline lookup yields CDR1 SGHNT and CDR2 YENEEA.

The V gene is TRBV28, the J gene TRBJ1-1; D is unresolved. The CDR3 is 12 residues long. Trimming took 9 bases from V and 10 from J, leaving 18 bases between them. The germline gives CDR1 MDHEN, CDR2 SYDVKM. The CDR3 sequence is CASLTLASGAFF. CDR3 nucleotides: TGTGCCAGTCTAACTCTTGCGAGTGGAGCTTTCTTT.

This rearrangement joins TRBV6-6 to TRBJ2-5; D possibly corresponds to TRBD1 (6 bases). In germline, CDR1 is MNHNY, CDR2 SVGAGI (reference sequence). V gave up 5 bases and J gave up 5 bases, with 15 bases separating them. The CDR3 contains 14 residues. CDR3 DNA: TGTGCCAGCAGTAGCGACAGGTGGGGGGAGACCCAGTACTTC. Its protein is CASSSDRWGETQYF.

The rearrangement links TRBV7-7 to TRBJ2-4; 8 bases are a match to TRBD1. CDR3 size: 17 residues. Germline V lookup: CDR1 SSHAT, CDR2 FNYEAQ (reference sequence). After removal of 10 bases from V and 0 bases from J, the junction contained 14 bases not matched to a gene. For the CDR3, the DNA is TGTGCCACCTCAGGGGGCTTGGTTGGACGAGCCAAAAACATTCAGTACTTC. It encodes CATSGGLVGRAKNIQYF.